The 18 T cell receptor beta chains given below trace back to one sample, sequenced in a study of vaccination effects on CD4 cells after COVID-19. Antigens for these TCRs are unknown. Method: immunoSEQ multiplex PCR; TCRdb's copy keeps in-frame clones and lacks some. Here the sample spans tens of thousands of clones, about 67% being singletons. Within the ViraFEST assay, antigen-specific CD4+ T cells underwent expansion with viral peptide pools prior to sequencing. Once cultured for approximately ten days, the cells underwent separation to obtain CD4+ T cells. The cohort was immunized with two doses of either the BNT162b2 or mRNA-1273 vaccine. The sequencing here drew on CD4+ T cells from PBMCs cultured with HCoV-NL63 spike peptides, taken after COVID-19 vaccination. The receptors were gathered from a human donor who received a COVID-19 vaccine.

The V gene is TRBV5-1, the J gene TRBJ1-3, with 9 positions matching TRBD1. Germline trimming cut 0 bases from V and 2 bases from J; bases unmatched to any gene: 0. This CDR3 has 15 amino acids. Germline V lookup: CDR1 SGHRS, CDR2 YFSETQ. The CDR3 loop is CASSLGQGAGNTIYF. The CDR3 nucleotides are TGCGCCAGCAGCTTGGGACAGGGGGCTGGAAACACCATATATTTT. The full variable domain, rest sourced from reference TRBV5-1 and TRBJ1-3, is KAGVTQTPRYLIKTRGQQVTLSCSPISGHRSVSWYQQTPGQGLQFLFEYFSETQRNKGNFPGRFSGRQFSNSRSEMNVSTLELGDSALYLCASSLGQGAGNTIYFGEGSWLTVV.

In this sample, this clone turned up once. CDR3 region: CASSKAGGRETQYF. In nucleotides, the CDR3 is TGTGCCAGCAGTAAAGCGGGAGGGCGGGAGACCCAGTACTTC. V is TRBV27 and J is TRBJ2-5; 10 positions agree with TRBD2. With 5 bases clipped from V and 5 bases from J, the junction kept 5 bases outside the gene matches. The CDR3 has 14 amino acids. Germline V gene lookup returns CDR1 MNHEY and CDR2 SMNVEV (reference sequence).

The rearrangement joins TRBV14 to TRBJ1-4, with 8 bases that match TRBD1. The CDR3 length is 18 residues. Germline CDR1 and CDR2: SGHDN and FVKESK. V was pared by 4 bases and J by 7 bases, with 17 bases of the junction left unmatched. CDR3 protein: CASSLRQGSLSSGEKLFF. CDR3 sequence (DNA): TGTGCCAGCAGCCTACGACAGGGGAGTTTGAGTTCGGGTGAAAAACTGTTTTTT.

The rearrangement uses TRBV25-1 and TRBJ1-2, with D tentatively TRBD1 (5 bases). The germline gives CDR1 MGHDK, CDR2 SYGVNS. V lost 2 bases to trimming and J lost 4 bases, with 11 bases between them. The CDR3 spans 14 residues. The CDR3 DNA follows: TGTGCCAGCAGTGAACCGGGGGGAATCTATGGCTACACCTTC. It is translated as CASSEPGGIYGYTF.

This chain uses TRBV11-2 with TRBJ1-1; D call uncertain. The CDR3 is 13 residues long. CDR1 is SGHAT, CDR2 FQNNGV, per germline. Trimming cost V 3 bases and J 2 bases, with 7 bases left between them. CDR3 DNA sequence: TGTGCCAGCAGCTTCAACGACAACACTGAAGCTTTCTTT. This encodes CASSFNDNTEAFF.

The chain is built from TRBV7-9 and TRBJ2-1, with 9 positions matching TRBD2. Germline V gene lookup returns CDR1 SEHNR and CDR2 FQNEAQ (reference sequence). V lost 1 base and J lost 3; bases outside the gene matches: 13. This CDR3 region has 19 residues. The CDR3 DNA sequence: TGTGCCAGCAGCTTAGGGATCCGGGGACTAGCCTTCCTCTACAATGAGCAGTTCTTC. As protein: CASSLGIRGLAFLYNEQFF.

This clone has a single count. This chain uses TRBV6-4 with TRBJ2-5, with 14 positions matching TRBD2. Trimming cost V 4 bases and J 1 base; bases outside gene matches: 2. The CDR3 is 16 amino acids. Per the germline V gene, CDR1 is MRHNA and CDR2 is SNTAGT. In nucleotides, the CDR3 is TGTGCCAGCAGTGCCGGGACTAGCGGGGGCCAAGAGACCCAGTACTTC. Its protein product is CASSAGTSGGQETQYF.

This sequence joins TRBV5-5 and TRBJ1-4, with 8 bases aligning to TRBD1. Per germline, CDR1 SGHKS and CDR2 YYEKEE (reference sequence). CDR3 length: 15 residues. Unmatched junction bases numbered 7, after V lost 3 bases and J lost 6 bases. CDR3 loop: CASSWAKDRDEKLFF. CDR3 in DNA: TGTGCCAGCAGCTGGGCCAAGGACAGGGATGAAAAACTGTTTTTT.

Judged by abundance, this clone is medium-sized. The rearrangement joins TRBV5-8 to TRBJ2-5; 14 bases align to TRBD2. The CDR3 is 15 residues long. J lost 4 bases, V lost 4 bases, and 3 bases had no gene match. In germline, CDR1 is SGHTS, CDR2 YDEGEE. The CDR3 here is CASSAGLAGAETQYF. The CDR3 DNA is TGTGCCAGCAGCGCGGGACTAGCGGGAGCAGAGACCCAGTACTTC.

This sequence joins TRBV5-8 and TRBJ1-5; no clear D gene. The ends were cut back, 0 bases at V and 0 bases at J, with 7 bases in the middle. Germline CDR1 is SGHTS and CDR2 is YDEGEE. CDR3 length equals 15 residues. CDR3 bases: TGTGCCAGCAGCTTGGAAGGAATTAGCAATCAGCCCCAGCATTTT. The encoded protein is CASSLEGISNQPQHF.

The chain joins TRBV9 to TRBJ1-5; D gene uncertain. With 3 bases removed from V and 4 bases from J, the gap between germline ends came to 11 bases. Per germline, CDR1 SGDLS and CDR2 YYNGEE. The CDR3 runs to 14 residues. The CDR3 sequence is CASSGGSGNQPQHF. CDR3 in DNA: TGTGCCAGCAGCGGCGGGAGTGGGAATCAGCCCCAGCATTTT.

In its sample, this clone was seen a few times. V usage is TRBV5-4 and J usage is TRBJ1-2, with D uncertain. Germline CDR1 is SGHNT and CDR2 is YYREEE (reference sequence). The V gene lost 0 bases and the J gene lost 5 bases, with 11 bases spanning the gap. The CDR3 loop spans 14 amino acids. This chain's CDR3 is CASSLGTASYGYTF. CDR3 nucleotides: TGTGCCAGCAGCTTGGGGACGGCCTCATATGGCTACACCTTC.

CDR3 protein: CASSLAQSTGELFF. The CDR3 DNA sequence: TGCGCCAGCAGCTTGGCCCAGAGCACCGGGGAGCTGTTTTTT. The rearrangement joins TRBV5-1 to TRBJ2-2; D remains ambiguous. CDR1 SGHRS and CDR2 YFSETQ come from the germline V gene. Trimming cost V 0 bases and J 4 bases, with 7 bases left between them. This CDR3 is 14 amino acids long.

This sequence joins TRBV27 and TRBJ1-3; no firm D call. The CDR3 is 14 residues long. Trimming removed 5 bases from V and 1 base from J, with 9 bases in between. Germline-derived CDR1 and CDR2 are MNHEY and SMNVEV (reference sequence). For the CDR3, the DNA is TGTGCCAGCAGTCGGGGAGGGTCTGGAAACACCATATATTTT. Its translation: CASSRGGSGNTIYF.

The chain has TRBV18 and TRBJ2-5; D gene ambiguous. CDR3 length: 13 amino acids. From germline, CDR1 is KGHSH and CDR2 LQKENI. The V end was cut by 2 bases, the J end by 5 bases, with 9 bases between. For the CDR3, the DNA is TGTGCCAGCTCACCAGGCAGTCTGGAGACCCAGTACTTC. Translation: CASSPGSLETQYF.

The chain employs TRBV12-5 and TRBJ1-1; 7 positions agree with TRBD1. The CDR3 contains 14 residues. Germline values: CDR1 LGHNT, CDR2 FRNRAP. With V trimmed by 6 bases and J by 1 base, 5 bases remained unmatched. The CDR3 DNA reads as TGTGCTAGTGGAGACAGGGAAAGGAACACTGAAGCTTTCTTT. It yields the protein CASGDRERNTEAFF.

This clone was counted between two and nine times. The chain uses TRBV6-1 and TRBJ2-7, with TRBD1 matching over 8 bases. After removal of 4 bases from V and 2 bases from J, the junction contained 10 bases not matched to a gene. Germline lookup yields CDR1 MNHNS and CDR2 SASEGT. The CDR3 has 16 residues. In DNA, the CDR3 is TGTGCCAGCAGTGGAAGCTTTAGGACAGGGACCTACGAGCAGTACTTC. This gives the protein CASSGSFRTGTYEQYF.

This sequence joins TRBV7-9 and TRBJ2-1; 12 bases align to TRBD2. Germline V gene lookup returns CDR1 SEHNR and CDR2 FQNEAQ (reference sequence). The CDR3 is made up of 14 amino acids. Trimming cost V 6 bases and J 7 bases; bases outside gene matches: 4. CDR3 DNA sequence: TGTGCCAGCAGTGTCGGGACTAGCGGGAATGAGCAGTTCTTC. It translates to CASSVGTSGNEQFF.